The source of this TCR beta chain is a study of CD4 T cells in relation to SARS-CoV-2 and coronaviruses. Study context: PBMCs were cultured with antigen for roughly 9 days before TCR beta sequencing. The restricting HLA molecule for shared crossreactive spike epitopes was mapped.

Germline V gene lookup returns CDR1 SGHTA and CDR2 FQGNSA. The CDR3 length is 18 residues. V shed 1 base and J shed 0 bases, with 13 bases lying between them. In its sample, this clone was seen a few times. The target antigen is unknown. Findings and caveats of the study: Crossreactive clones expanded significantly less to SARS-CoV-2 than monoreactive clones.

Before the COVID-19 pandemic, during about 2011-2019, CD4+ T cells were taken from unexposed donors. CD4+ T cells were isolated from the cells after roughly 11 days of culture. The method was immunoSEQ multiplex PCR; TCRdb's version includes in-frame clones alone and lacks a portion of them. There are under 20,000 clones in the sample; more than 60% occur only once, and over 20% lies in the top ten. The chain is built from TRBV7-2 and TRBJ2-6; D gene uncertain. The source is a human donor in good health. The sample consisted of CD4+ T cells from PBMCs, cultured in vitro. The chain's CDR3 is CASSLVGVGSSGANVLTF. CDR3 DNA sequence: TGTGCCAGCAGCTTAGTTGGGGTGGGGTCCTCTGGGGCCAACGTCCTGACTTTC.